These T cell receptor beta chains were read from a single sample in a study of cytomegalovirus exposure and HLA in healthy donors. Profiled with immunoSEQ multiplex PCR; TCRdb holds only in-frame clones, not every one. The specimen's table records 75,000 to 90,000 clones. The specimen was PBMCs. These receptors all come from a woman aged 55-69 years in good health and CMV-seronegative. Each CDR3 is given with its conserved first and last residue. A D gene is named only where the DNA matches it firmly.

TRBJ2-4,TRBV6-5,TRBD1,CASSYSTGSHIQYF,TGTGCCAGCAGTTACTCGACAGGGAGTCACATTCAGTACTTC
TRBJ1-2,TRBV13,TRBD1,CASSRTGSYGYTF,TGTGCCAGCAGCCGGACAGGGTCGTATGGCTACACCTTC
TRBJ2-7,TRBV28,-,CASSFWAGAYEQYF,TGTGCCAGCAGTTTTTGGGCAGGCGCCTACGAGCAGTACTTC
TRBJ2-7,TRBV19,-,CARDYWLPSYEQYF,TGTGCCAGGGACTACTGGCTTCCCTCCTACGAGCAGTACTTC
TRBJ2-6,TRBV5-4,-,CASHSISGANVLTF,TGTGCCAGCCACTCGATCTCTGGGGCCAACGTCCTGACTTTC
TRBJ2-2,TRBV27,-,CASSLRGINTGELFF,TGTGCCAGCAGCCTCAGGGGTATTAACACCGGGGAGCTGTTTTTT
TRBJ1-1,TRBV9,TRBD1,CASSAGQGLSEAFF,TGTGCCAGCAGCGCAGGACAGGGGTTGTCTGAAGCTTTCTTT
TRBJ2-3,TRBV15,TRBD2,CATSLSGRKDTQYF,TGTGCCACCAGTCTAAGCGGGAGAAAAGATACGCAGTATTTT
TRBJ2-1,TRBV7-8,TRBD2,CASRRTSGNEQFF,TGTGCCAGCAGGCGCACTAGCGGGAATGAGCAGTTCTTC
TRBJ2-7,TRBV5-4,-,CASSLIAGASYEQYF,TGTGCCAGCAGCTTGATCGCGGGGGCCTCCTACGAGCAGTACTTC
TRBJ2-3,TRBV11-2,TRBD2,CASSLDLPGLAGGRDTQYF,TGTGCCAGCAGCTTAGATCTACCGGGACTAGCGGGAGGACGAGATACGCAGTATTTT
TRBJ2-1,TRBV20-1,-,CSASSVNEQFF,TGCAGTGCTAGTTCTGTGAATGAGCAGTTCTTC
TRBJ2-2,TRBV7-8,-,CASSWAVSTGELFF,TGTGCCAGCAGCTGGGCCGTCTCCACCGGGGAGCTGTTTTTT
TRBJ1-3,TRBV28,-,CATRGPAGQGNTIYF,TGTGCCACCCGGGGACCGGCGGGGCAGGGAAACACCATATATTTT
TRBJ1-2,TRBV27,-,CASSPIGGSYGYTF,TGTGCCAGCAGCCCTATAGGGGGTAGCTATGGCTACACCTTC
TRBJ2-2,TRBV21-1,-,CASSKTPPRPGELFF,TGTGCCAGCAGCAAAACCCCCCCGAGGCCCGGGGAGCTGTTTTTT
TRBJ2-1,TRBV19,-,CASRDSAYNEQFF,TGTGCCAGCCGGGACTCGGCCTACAATGAGCAGTTCTTC
TRBJ1-5,TRBV5-8,-,CASSRVEGHQPQHF,TGTGCCAGCAGCCGGGTGGAAGGTCATCAGCCCCAGCATTTT
TRBJ2-3,TRBV7-9,-,CASSSRLEGLDTQYF,TGTGCCAGCAGCTCTAGACTCGAGGGTCTGGATACGCAGTATTTT
TRBJ1-1,TRBV2,-,CASSLRQLKNTEAFF,TGTGCCAGCAGCCTCAGACAGCTCAAGAACACTGAAGCTTTCTTT
TRBJ2-1,TRBV28,TRBD1,CASSYRGRNEQFF,TGTGCCAGCAGTTACAGGGGGCGGAATGAGCAGTTCTTC
TRBJ2-3,TRBV15,-,CATSRDVGPKSTDTQYF,TGTGCCACCAGCAGAGATGTGGGGCCCAAAAGCACAGATACGCAGTATTTT
TRBJ1-5,TRBV7-9,TRBD1,CASSLSDRRKNQPQHF,TGTGCCAGCAGCTTATCGGACAGGAGGAAGAATCAGCCCCAGCATTTT